Included here is one T cell receptor beta chain sequence, with context. Its antigen is unidentified. CDR1 and CDR2 (germline): LNHDA, SQIVND (reference sequence). The V and J ends lost 8 bases and 5 bases respectively, with 15 bases between them. The CDR3 has 14 amino acids. Thawed PBMCs were FACS-sorted into unstimulated CD4+CD25+CD127- regulatory T cells, CD4+CD25- non-regulatory cells, CD4 and CD8 cells. Before regulatory T cell sorting, thawed PBMCs rested overnight at 37°C in approximately 200 IU/ml IL-2. This specimen belongs to a study of Tregs in tolerant kidney transplant recipients. Whole-study findings and limits: Some patients' samples used different primers over time, so nucleotide sequences weren't comparable. Biological reproducibility was not directly addressed, but technical replication error appeared minimal.

Repertoires were generated with immunoSEQ multiplex PCR, while TCRdb's copy carries only in-frame clones and drops some. The sample shows tens of thousands of clones, approximately 90% of them seen only once. V gene TRBV19 combines with J gene TRBJ2-2, with a weak D call TRBD1 (6 bases). This specimen was Tregs from blood, taken before the transplant. The source is a human donor who received a combined kidney and bone marrow transplant. The CDR3 DNA follows: TGTGCCAGTCGGTCGGGACACCTAACCGGGGAGCTGTTTTTT. The encoded protein is CASRSGHLTGELFF.